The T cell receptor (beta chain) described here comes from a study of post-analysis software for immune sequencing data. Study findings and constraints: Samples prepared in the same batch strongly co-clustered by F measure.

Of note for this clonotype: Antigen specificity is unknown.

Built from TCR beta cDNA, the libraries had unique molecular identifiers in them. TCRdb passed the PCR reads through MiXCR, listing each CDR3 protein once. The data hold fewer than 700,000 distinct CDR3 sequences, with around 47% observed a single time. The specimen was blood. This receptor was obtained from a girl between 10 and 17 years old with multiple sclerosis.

This CDR3 reads CASSSGRIDTQYF. DNA for the CDR3: TGTGCCAGCAGTTCGGGCAGAATAGATACGCAGTATTTT. The gene calls are TRBV12-3 or TRBV12-4 and TRBJ2-3; D uncertain. V lost 4 bases and J lost 5, with 10 bases in between. The CDR3 has 13 residues.